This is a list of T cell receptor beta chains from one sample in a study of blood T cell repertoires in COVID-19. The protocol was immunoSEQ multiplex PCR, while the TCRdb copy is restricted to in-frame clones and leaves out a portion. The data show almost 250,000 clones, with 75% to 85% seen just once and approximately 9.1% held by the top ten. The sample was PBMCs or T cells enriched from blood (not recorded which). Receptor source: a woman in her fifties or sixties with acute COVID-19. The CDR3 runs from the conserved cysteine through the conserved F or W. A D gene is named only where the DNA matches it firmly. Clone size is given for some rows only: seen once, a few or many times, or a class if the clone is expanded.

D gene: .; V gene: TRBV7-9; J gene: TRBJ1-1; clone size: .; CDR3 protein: CASSLVAGNTEAFF; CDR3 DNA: TGTGCCAGCAGCTTAGTTGCAGGAAACACTGAAGCTTTCTTT
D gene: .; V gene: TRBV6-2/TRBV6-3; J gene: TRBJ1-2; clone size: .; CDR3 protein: CASSSPTGRGYTF; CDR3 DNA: TGTGCCAGCAGTTCCCCGACAGGTCGAGGCTACACCTTC
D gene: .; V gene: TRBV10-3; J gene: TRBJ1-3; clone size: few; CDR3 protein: CAIKAGLRTNTIYF; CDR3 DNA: TGTGCCATCAAGGCGGGCCTTAGGACGAACACCATATATTTT
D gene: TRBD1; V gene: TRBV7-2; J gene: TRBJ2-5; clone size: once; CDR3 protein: CASSWGLTGWQETQYF; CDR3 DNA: TGTGCCAGCAGCTGGGGTCTGACAGGGTGGCAGGAGACCCAGTACTTC
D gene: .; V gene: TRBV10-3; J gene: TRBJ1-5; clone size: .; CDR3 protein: CATSGSVEQPQHF; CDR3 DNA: TGTGCCACCAGTGGGTCGGTAGAGCAGCCCCAGCATTTT
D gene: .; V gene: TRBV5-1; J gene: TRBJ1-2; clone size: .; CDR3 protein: CASSWDTNNYGYTF; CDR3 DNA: TGCGCCAGCAGCTGGGACACCAATAATTATGGCTACACCTTC
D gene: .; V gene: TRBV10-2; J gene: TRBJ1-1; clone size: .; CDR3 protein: CASSLDRLAEAFF; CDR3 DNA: TGCGCCAGCAGTCTAGACAGGCTAGCTGAAGCTTTCTTT
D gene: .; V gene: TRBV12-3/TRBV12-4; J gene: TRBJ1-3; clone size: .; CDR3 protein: CASSRGGNTIYF; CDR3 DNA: TGTGCCAGCAGCCGAGGGGGAAACACCATATATTTT
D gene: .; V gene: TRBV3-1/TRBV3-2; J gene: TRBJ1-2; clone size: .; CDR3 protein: CASSLDRNYGYTF; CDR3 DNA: TGTGCCAGCAGTCTGGACAGAAACTATGGCTACACCTTC
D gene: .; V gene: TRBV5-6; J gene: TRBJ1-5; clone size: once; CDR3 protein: CASSLNYNQPQHF; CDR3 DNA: TGTGCCAGCAGCTTAAATTACAATCAGCCCCAGCATTTT
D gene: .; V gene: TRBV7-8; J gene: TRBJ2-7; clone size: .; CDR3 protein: CASSPNYEQYF; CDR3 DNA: TGTGCCAGCAGCCCAAACTACGAGCAGTACTTC
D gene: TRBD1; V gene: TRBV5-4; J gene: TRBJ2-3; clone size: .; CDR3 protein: CASSRTGATDTQYF; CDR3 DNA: TGTGCCAGCAGCAGGACAGGTGCCACAGATACGCAGTATTTT
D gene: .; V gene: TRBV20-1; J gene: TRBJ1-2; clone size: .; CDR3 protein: CSVPSYGYTF; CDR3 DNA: TGCAGTGTCCCGTCCTATGGCTACACCTTC
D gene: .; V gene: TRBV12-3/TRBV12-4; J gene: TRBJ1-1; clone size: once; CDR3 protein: CASSSTGRTEAFF; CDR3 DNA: TGTGCCAGCAGTTCAACAGGGCGGACTGAAGCTTTCTTT
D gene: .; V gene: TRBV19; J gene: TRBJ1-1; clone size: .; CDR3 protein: CASSIQQAGNTEAFF; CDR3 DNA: TGTGCCAGTAGTATACAGCAGGCAGGGAACACTGAAGCTTTCTTT
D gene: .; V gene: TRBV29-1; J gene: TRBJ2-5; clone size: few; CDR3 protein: CSVQGFAETQYF; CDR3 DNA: TGCAGCGTGCAGGGTTTTGCGGAGACCCAGTACTTC
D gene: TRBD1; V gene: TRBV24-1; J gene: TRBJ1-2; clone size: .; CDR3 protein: CATSDSSWTGDGYTF; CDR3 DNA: TGTGCCACCAGTGACTCCTCGTGGACAGGGGATGGCTACACCTTC
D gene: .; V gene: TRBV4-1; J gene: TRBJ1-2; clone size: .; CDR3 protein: CASSQDLGGYGYTF; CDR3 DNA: TGCGCCAGCAGCCAAGACCTAGGTGGGTATGGCTACACCTTC
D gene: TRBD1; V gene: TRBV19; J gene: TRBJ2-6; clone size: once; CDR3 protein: CASSILGQGTDGANVLTF; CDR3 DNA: TGTGCCAGTAGTATATTAGGACAGGGGACGGATGGGGCCAACGTCCTGACTTTC
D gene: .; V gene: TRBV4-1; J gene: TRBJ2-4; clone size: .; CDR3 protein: CASSQEWGVILAKNIQYF; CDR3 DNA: TGCGCCAGCAGCCAAGAGTGGGGCGTGATACTGGCCAAAAACATTCAGTACTTC
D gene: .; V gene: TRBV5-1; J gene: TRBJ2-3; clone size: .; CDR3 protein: CASSLLTGQSSTDTQYF; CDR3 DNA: TGCGCCAGCAGCTTGCTTACCGGACAGTCTAGCACAGATACGCAGTATTTT
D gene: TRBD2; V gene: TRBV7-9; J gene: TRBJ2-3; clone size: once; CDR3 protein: CASSFSLAGSSGTQYF; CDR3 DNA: TGTGCCAGCAGCTTCTCACTAGCGGGGTCTTCGGGTACGCAGTATTTT
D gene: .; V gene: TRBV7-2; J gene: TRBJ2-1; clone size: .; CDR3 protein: CASTFTWNEQFF; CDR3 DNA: TGTGCCAGCACCTTTACTTGGAATGAGCAGTTCTTC
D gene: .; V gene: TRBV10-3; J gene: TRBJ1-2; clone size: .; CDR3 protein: CAIRKDSGGLGYTF; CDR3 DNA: TGTGCCATCAGGAAAGACAGCGGGGGCCTTGGCTACACCTTC
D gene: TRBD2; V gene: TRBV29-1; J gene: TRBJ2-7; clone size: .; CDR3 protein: CSVAAAGDYEQYF; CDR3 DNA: TGCAGCGTTGCAGCGGCGGGGGACTACGAGCAGTACTTC
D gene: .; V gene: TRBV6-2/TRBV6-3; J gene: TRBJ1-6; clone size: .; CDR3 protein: CASSYTGSSYNSPLHF; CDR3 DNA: TGTGCCAGCAGTTACACAGGGAGCTCCTATAATTCACCCCTCCACTTT
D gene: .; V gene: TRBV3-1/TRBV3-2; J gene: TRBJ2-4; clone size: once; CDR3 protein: CASSQVGAAKNIQYF; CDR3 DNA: TGTGCCAGCAGCCAAGTTGGGGCGGCCAAAAACATTCAGTACTTC
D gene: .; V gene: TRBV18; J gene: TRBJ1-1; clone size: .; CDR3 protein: CASSPPMAGTHEAFF; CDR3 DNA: TGTGCCAGCTCACCACCGATGGCGGGTACTCATGAAGCTTTCTTT
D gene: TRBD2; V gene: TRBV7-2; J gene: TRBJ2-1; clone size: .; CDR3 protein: CASSAPSGGPLNEQFF; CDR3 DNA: TGTGCCAGCAGCGCACCTAGCGGGGGCCCCCTCAATGAGCAGTTCTTC
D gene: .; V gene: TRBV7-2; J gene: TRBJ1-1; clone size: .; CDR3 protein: CASSLWPVITGPSTEAFF; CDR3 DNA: TGTGCCAGCAGCTTATGGCCCGTTATAACAGGACCTAGCACTGAAGCTTTCTTT
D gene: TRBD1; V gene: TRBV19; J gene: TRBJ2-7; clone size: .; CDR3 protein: CASSPAQRTGGYEQYF; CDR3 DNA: TGTGCCAGTAGTCCCGCGCAGCGGACAGGGGGCTACGAGCAGTACTTC
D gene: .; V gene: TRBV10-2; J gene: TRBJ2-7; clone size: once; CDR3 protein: CASSVSSTYEQYF; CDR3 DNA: TGCGCCAGCAGTGTTTCCAGTACCTACGAGCAGTACTTC
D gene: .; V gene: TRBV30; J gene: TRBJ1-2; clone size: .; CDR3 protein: CAWSSKTAKVYGYTF; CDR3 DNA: TGTGCCTGGAGCTCTAAGACAGCTAAAGTTTATGGCTACACCTTC
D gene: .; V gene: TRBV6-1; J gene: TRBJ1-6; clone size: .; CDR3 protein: CASRPDSSNSPLHF; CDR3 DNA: TGTGCCAGCAGACCGGACAGTTCCAATTCACCCCTCCACTTT
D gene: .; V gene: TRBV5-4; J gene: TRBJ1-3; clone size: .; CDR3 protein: CASSLYGISGGNTIYF; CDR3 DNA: TGTGCCAGCAGCTTGTACGGGATAAGCGGAGGAAACACCATATATTTT
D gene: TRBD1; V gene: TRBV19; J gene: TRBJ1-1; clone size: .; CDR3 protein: CASRQGIVNTEAFF; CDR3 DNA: TGTGCCAGTAGACAGGGGATTGTAAACACTGAAGCTTTCTTT
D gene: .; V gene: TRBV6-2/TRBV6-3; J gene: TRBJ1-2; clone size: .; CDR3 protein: CASSYSGPRVGYTF; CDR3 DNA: TGTGCCAGCAGTTACTCTGGGCCCCGTGTGGGCTACACCTTC
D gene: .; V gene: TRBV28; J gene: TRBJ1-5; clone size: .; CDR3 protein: CASSVDGQPQHF; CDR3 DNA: TGTGCCAGCAGTGTTGATGGCCAGCCCCAGCATTTT
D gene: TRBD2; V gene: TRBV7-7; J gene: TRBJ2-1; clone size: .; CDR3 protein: CASSSRLAGEYNEQFF; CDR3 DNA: TGTGCTAGCAGTTCCCGACTAGCGGGGGAGTACAATGAGCAGTTCTTC
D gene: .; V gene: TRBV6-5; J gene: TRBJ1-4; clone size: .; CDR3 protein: CASSRGKRVNEKLFF; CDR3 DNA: TGTGCCAGCAGCAGGGGAAAGAGAGTTAATGAAAAACTGTTTTTT
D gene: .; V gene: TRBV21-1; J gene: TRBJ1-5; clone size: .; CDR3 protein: CATRQGGEDQPQHF; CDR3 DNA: TGTGCCACCCGACAGGGAGGAGAGGATCAGCCCCAGCATTTT
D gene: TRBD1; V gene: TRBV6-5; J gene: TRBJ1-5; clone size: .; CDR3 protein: CASSRYPTGDQPQHF; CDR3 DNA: TGTGCCAGCAGTCGCTACCCGACAGGGGATCAGCCCCAGCATTTT
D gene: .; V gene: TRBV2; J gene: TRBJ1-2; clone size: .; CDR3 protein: CASSAGRYLDGYTF; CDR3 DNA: TGTGCCAGCAGTGCAGGGCGGTACCTGGATGGCTACACCTTC
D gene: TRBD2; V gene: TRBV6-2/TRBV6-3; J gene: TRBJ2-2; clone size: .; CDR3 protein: CASSPKLLAGAHTGELFF; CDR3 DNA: TGTGCCAGCAGTCCAAAATTGCTAGCGGGGGCCCACACCGGGGAGCTGTTTTTT
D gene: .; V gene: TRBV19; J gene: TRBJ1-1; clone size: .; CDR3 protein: CASSIGRSNTAEAFF; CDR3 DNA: TGTGCCAGTAGTATAGGCAGATCGAACACCGCTGAAGCTTTCTTT
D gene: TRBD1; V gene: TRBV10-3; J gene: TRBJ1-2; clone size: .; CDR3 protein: CAISESTGGDYGYTF; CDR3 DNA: TGTGCCATCAGTGAGTCGACAGGGGGCGACTATGGCTACACCTTC
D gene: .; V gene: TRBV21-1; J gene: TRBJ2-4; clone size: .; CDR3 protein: CASSKFMRDCIENIQYF; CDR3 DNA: TGTGCCAGCAGCAAGTTTATGCGGGACTGTATCGAAAACATTCAGTACTTC
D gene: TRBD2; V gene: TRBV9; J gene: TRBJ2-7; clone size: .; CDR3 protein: CASSVDSGGTPYEQYF; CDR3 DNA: TGTGCCAGCAGCGTAGATTCCGGGGGGACTCCCTACGAGCAGTACTTC